Listed below are T cell receptor beta chains from one sample, sequenced in a study of blood T cell repertoires in COVID-19. Libraries were prepared by immunoSEQ multiplex PCR; TCRdb keeps only in-frame clonotypes and omits some of them. The repertoire includes about 200,000 clones, more than 70% of them detected once, and 18% sits in the top ten. Sequenced input: peripheral blood. These TCRs come from a person aged 65 to 79 with COVID-19, enrolled during active disease. The CDR3 runs from the conserved cysteine through the conserved F or W. A D gene is named only where the DNA matches it firmly. Size values are once, few and many counts, or a class for expanded clones, and some rows have none.

cdr3_aa	cdr3_nt	v_call	clone_size	d_call	cdr3_length	j_call
CASSPFTDKDEQFF	TGTGCCAGCTCACCATTTACAGACAAAGATGAGCAGTTCTTC	TRBV18	.	.	14	TRBJ2-1
CASTYGDNSPLHF	TGCGCCAGCACCTACGGGGATAATTCACCCCTCCACTTT	TRBV5-1	few	.	13	TRBJ1-6
CASSLLLGAPGELFF	TGTGCCAGCAGCCTCCTGTTGGGGGCCCCCGGGGAGCTGTTTTTT	TRBV7-8	.	.	15	TRBJ2-2
CASSAVKYYEQYF	TGCGCCAGCAGCGCAGTCAAATACTACGAGCAGTACTTC	TRBV4-3	.	.	13	TRBJ2-7
CASSLVVSGVAFF	TGTGCCAGCAGCTTAGTTGTGTCGGGTGTAGCTTTCTTT	TRBV7-6	.	.	13	TRBJ1-1
CASSDLFGTGPRKTQYF	TGTGCCAGCAGTGATTTGTTTGGGACAGGGCCTCGGAAGACCCAGTACTTC	TRBV6-1	few	TRBD1	17	TRBJ2-5
CASSLASYAGQPQHF	TGTGCCAGCAGCTTAGCATCCTACGCCGGTCAGCCCCAGCATTTT	TRBV7-2	few	.	15	TRBJ1-5
CASSAGTGFTNTEAFF	TGTGCCAGCAGCGCCGGGACAGGTTTTACGAACACTGAAGCTTTCTTT	TRBV7-3	.	TRBD1	16	TRBJ1-1
CASSFATFSGNTIYF	TGTGCCAGCAGCTTCGCGACTTTTTCTGGAAACACCATATATTTT	TRBV7-2	.	.	15	TRBJ1-3
CASSQDFGRREGGYTF	TGCGCCAGCAGCCAAGATTTCGGGCGCAGGGAGGGCGGCTACACCTTC	TRBV4-1	.	.	16	TRBJ1-2
CASSSLAGGIYNEQFF	TGTGCCAGCAGTTCACTAGCGGGGGGAATCTACAATGAGCAGTTCTTC	TRBV28	once	TRBD2	16	TRBJ2-1
CASSQVRGGATGNSPLHF	TGCGCCAGCAGCCAAGTACGTGGGGGGGCCACGGGTAATTCACCCCTCCACTTT	TRBV4-3	.	.	18	TRBJ1-6
CASSKRKGRLENTIYF	TGTGCCAGCAGCAAAAGGAAGGGGCGTTTGGAAAACACCATATATTTT	TRBV21-1	.	.	16	TRBJ1-3
CASSRGDRGYEQYF	TGTGCCAGCAGCCGTGGGGACAGGGGCTACGAGCAGTACTTC	TRBV3-1/TRBV3-2	.	TRBD1	14	TRBJ2-7
CASSPGGSGEKLFF	TGCGCCAGCAGCCCTGGGGGGTCGGGCGAAAAACTGTTTTTT	TRBV5-1	.	.	14	TRBJ1-4
CASPSAGPQHF	TGTGCCAGCCCTTCCGCGGGGCCCCAGCATTTT	TRBV28	.	.	11	TRBJ1-5
CASSSDRGGRGRSYQPQHF	TGTGCCAGCAGTTCTGACAGGGGGGGAAGAGGGAGGTCTTATCAGCCCCAGCATTTT	TRBV28	.	TRBD1	19	TRBJ1-5
CASSFTPAMNTEAFF	TGTGCCAGCAGTTTCACCCCAGCGATGAACACTGAAGCTTTCTTT	TRBV28	.	.	15	TRBJ1-1
CASSFPPGQGRYGYTF	TGTGCCAGCAGTTTCCCTCCGGGACAGGGGCGCTATGGCTACACCTTC	TRBV6-6	few	TRBD1	16	TRBJ1-2
CASRRPGLAGLDNEQFF	TGTGCCAGCAGGAGACCGGGACTAGCGGGACTCGACAATGAGCAGTTCTTC	TRBV28	.	TRBD2	17	TRBJ2-1
CASSQILPKPPSTDTQYF	TGCGCCAGCAGCCAGATACTACCTAAACCCCCTAGCACAGATACGCAGTATTTT	TRBV4-1	once	.	18	TRBJ2-3
CASSLQHRDRGPYNEQFF	TGTGCCAGCAGCTTACAACACCGGGACAGGGGACCCTACAATGAGCAGTTCTTC	TRBV11-3	.	TRBD1	18	TRBJ2-1
CVRSLVFQGSSEQYF	TGTGTCAGAAGCTTAGTCTTCCAGGGATCATCCGAGCAGTACTTC	TRBV7-5	once	.	15	TRBJ2-7
CASSFQRPHYQPQHF	TGTGCCAGCAGTTTCCAGCGCCCCCACTATCAGCCCCAGCATTTT	TRBV6-5	once	.	15	TRBJ1-5
CASSLMISIDEQFF	TGTGCCAGCAGCCTGATGATTAGCATTGACGAGCAGTTCTTC	TRBV13	.	.	14	TRBJ2-1
CASSLYRSTDTQYF	TGTGCCAGCAGCTTGTACAGAAGCACAGATACGCAGTATTTT	TRBV7-2	.	.	14	TRBJ2-3
CASSIHPASGGITDTQYF	TGTGCCAGCAGCATACACCCCGCTAGCGGGGGGATCACAGATACGCAGTATTTT	TRBV7-2	.	TRBD2	18	TRBJ2-3
CASSLGLAGVETQYF	TGCGCCAGCAGCTTGGGCCTAGCGGGAGTGGAGACCCAGTACTTC	TRBV5-1	.	TRBD2	15	TRBJ2-5
CASSNGGTNEKLFF	TGTGCCAGCAGCAACGGGGGTACTAATGAAAAACTGTTTTTT	TRBV21-1	.	.	14	TRBJ1-4
CASLGLAGTDTQYF	TGTGCCAGCCTCGGACTAGCGGGGACAGATACGCAGTATTTT	TRBV28	.	TRBD2	14	TRBJ2-3
CASSLEGQGALADTQYF	TGCGCCAGCAGCTTGGAAGGACAGGGGGCCTTAGCAGATACGCAGTATTTT	TRBV5-1	.	TRBD1	17	TRBJ2-3
CASRAVGRDGYTF	TGTGCCAGCAGAGCGGTGGGTCGGGATGGCTACACCTTC	TRBV6-5	.	.	13	TRBJ1-2
CASSIQQGTTYEQYF	TGTGCCAGTAGTATACAGCAGGGGACGACCTACGAGCAGTACTTC	TRBV19	.	.	15	TRBJ2-7
CAIWDRGRFRDSNQPQHF	TGTGCCATCTGGGACAGGGGCCGCTTCAGGGATAGCAATCAGCCCCAGCATTTT	TRBV27	.	TRBD1	18	TRBJ1-5
CASSFTSGGAYEQYF	TGTGCCAGCAGCTTCACCTCAGGGGGCGCTTACGAGCAGTACTTC	TRBV7-9	once	TRBD1	15	TRBJ2-7
CASRAGTSGTDTQYF	TGTGCCAGCAGGGCCGGGACTAGCGGCACAGATACGCAGTATTTT	TRBV27	.	TRBD2	15	TRBJ2-3
CASSLVQGARPTISHNEQFF	TGTGCCAGCAGCTTGGTTCAGGGGGCCAGGCCCACCATTTCCCACAATGAGCAGTTCTTC	TRBV5-8	.	TRBD1	20	TRBJ2-1
CATSRDMNTEAFF	TGTGCCACCAGCAGAGACATGAACACTGAAGCTTTCTTT	TRBV15	once	.	13	TRBJ1-1
CASSLSRTGLQSEAFF	TGTGCCAGCAGCCTCTCGAGGACAGGCCTTCAATCCGAAGCTTTCTTT	TRBV3-1/TRBV3-2	.	TRBD1	16	TRBJ1-1
CASSFLATGELFF	TGTGCCAGCAGTTTCCTAGCCACCGGGGAGCTGTTTTTT	TRBV28	.	.	13	TRBJ2-2
CASRPGLPNTEAFF	TGTGCCAGCAGGCCGGGACTGCCGAACACTGAAGCTTTCTTT	TRBV6-5	.	.	14	TRBJ1-1
CARPTGRRHNEQFF	TGCGCCCGTCCGACAGGGAGAAGGCACAATGAGCAGTTCTTC	TRBV4-1	few	TRBD1	14	TRBJ2-1
CASSIDRGSNSPLHF	TGTGCCAGCAGCATAGACAGGGGGTCGAATTCACCCCTCCACTTT	TRBV5-4	.	TRBD1	15	TRBJ1-6
CASSFLPLTGGPGNTIYF	TGCGCCAGCAGCTTTCTACCACTAACAGGGGGACCTGGAAACACCATATATTTT	TRBV5-1	.	TRBD1	18	TRBJ1-3
CASSELGGGDVAEQYF	TGTGCCAGCAGTGAATTAGGAGGAGGCGATGTCGCGGAGCAGTACTTC	TRBV25-1	.	.	16	TRBJ2-7
CSANRDRGLSEQYF	TGCAGCGCCAACCGGGACAGGGGGCTATCCGAGCAGTACTTC	TRBV29-1	once	TRBD1	14	TRBJ2-7
CASSPLGAESYTF	TGTGCCAGCAGTCCTCTAGGGGCAGAGAGCTACACCTTC	TRBV11-1	.	.	13	TRBJ1-2
CASSQGVVTTIYF	TGCGCCAGCAGCCAAGGAGTCGTTACCACCATATATTTT	TRBV4-3	.	.	13	TRBJ1-3
CASSEFYGQSEQYF	TGTGCCAGCAGTGAATTTTATGGACAGTCCGAGCAGTACTTC	TRBV2	.	.	14	TRBJ2-7
CASSFTGANVLTF	TGTGCCAGCAGCTTTACTGGGGCCAACGTCCTGACTTTC	TRBV7-2	.	.	13	TRBJ2-6